The 7 T cell receptor beta chains below were found in one sample sequenced in a study of PD-1 blockade in classical Hodgkin lymphoma. Assay used: immunoSEQ multiplex PCR; TCRdb lists only in-frame clones, some missing. The sample lists over 60,000 clones, 70% to 80% occurring once. Every one of the patients relapsed after autologous stem cell transplantation (brentuximab vedotin exposure was variable). The sample here was peripheral blood mononuclear cells (PBMCs), taken before the second cycle of nivolumab. The origin of the receptors is a human donor with classical Hodgkin lymphoma.

This chain connects TRBV28 to TRBJ2-2; D is possibly TRBD2 (6 bases). V shed 8 bases and J shed 5 bases, with 12 bases lying between them. CDR1 is MDHEN, CDR2 SYDVKM, per germline. The CDR3 contains 13 residues. CDR3 in amino acids: CASRIGGTGELFF. CDR3 nucleotides: TGTGCCAGCCGCATTGGGGGGACCGGGGAGCTGTTTTTT.

This chain links TRBV30 with TRBJ2-3; D unclear. V lost 1 base to trimming and J lost 4 bases, with 9 bases between them. This CDR3 has 13 amino acids. CDR1 and CDR2 (germline): GTSNPN, SVGIG (reference sequence). The CDR3 reads CAWSGVIPDTQYF. The CDR3 DNA reads as TGTGCCTGGAGTGGGGTAATCCCAGATACGCAGTATTTT.

This chain links TRBV14 with TRBJ1-1; no definite D call. Trimming shortened V by 0 bases and J by 1 base, and 3 bases separated the two germline ends. CDR1 is SGHDN and CDR2 is FVKESK in the germline V gene. This CDR3 has 13 amino acids. In DNA, the CDR3 is TGTGCCAGCAGCCAAGAGACGAACACTGAAGCTTTCTTT. It is translated as CASSQETNTEAFF.

This clone turned up a few times. The chain couples TRBV6-1 to TRBJ2-5; D ambiguous. CDR1 is MNHNS, CDR2 SASEGT, per germline. The CDR3 spans 15 residues. Trimming pared 5 bases from V and 5 bases from J, leaving 18 bases between. CDR3 nucleotide sequence: TGTGCCAGCAGTTCCTTTAGGGCGATTGGGGAGACCCAGTACTTC. Protein sequence: CASSSFRAIGETQYF.

This clone was seen just once. This sequence joins TRBV7-2 and TRBJ2-5, with TRBD2 identical over 10 bases. V shed 5 bases and J 2 bases; nucleotides not matched to a gene: 5. CDR1 and CDR2 (germline): SGHTA, FQGNSA. This CDR3 comprises 15 residues. The CDR3 nucleotides are TGTGCCAGCAGCGACCCTAGCGGGGGACAAGAGACCCAGTACTTC. This gives the protein CASSDPSGGQETQYF.

The V gene is TRBV18, the J gene TRBJ2-5, with 10 bases identical to TRBD1. With V trimmed by 3 bases and J by 6 bases, 4 bases remained unmatched. The CDR3 extends over 14 amino acids. CDR1 and CDR2 (germline): KGHSH, LQKENI. This CDR3 reads CASSPGQGSKTQYF. CDR3 in DNA: TGTGCCAGCTCACCGGGACAGGGGAGCAAGACCCAGTACTTC.

Ten or more counts support this clone. V is TRBV14 and J is TRBJ2-2; unclear D gene. V was trimmed by 1 base and J by 5 bases, leaving 11 bases between them. This CDR3 has 15 amino acids. Germline values: CDR1 SGHDN, CDR2 FVKESK. CDR3 region: CASSQVSSITGELFF. CDR3 nucleotides: TGTGCCAGCAGCCAAGTCTCCTCTATAACCGGGGAGCTGTTTTTT.